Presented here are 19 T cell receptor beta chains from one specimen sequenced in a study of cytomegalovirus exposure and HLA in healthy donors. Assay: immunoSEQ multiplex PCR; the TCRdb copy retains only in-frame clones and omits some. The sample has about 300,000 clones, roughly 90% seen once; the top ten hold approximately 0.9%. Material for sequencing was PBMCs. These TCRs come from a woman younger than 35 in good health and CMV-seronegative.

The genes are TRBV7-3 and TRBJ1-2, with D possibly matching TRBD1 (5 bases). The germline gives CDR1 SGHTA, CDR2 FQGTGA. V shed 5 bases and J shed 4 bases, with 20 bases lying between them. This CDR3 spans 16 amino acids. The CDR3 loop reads CASSPTGDPDLYGYTF. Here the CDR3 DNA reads TGTGCCAGCAGCCCAACGGGGGACCCGGATCTCTATGGCTACACCTTC.

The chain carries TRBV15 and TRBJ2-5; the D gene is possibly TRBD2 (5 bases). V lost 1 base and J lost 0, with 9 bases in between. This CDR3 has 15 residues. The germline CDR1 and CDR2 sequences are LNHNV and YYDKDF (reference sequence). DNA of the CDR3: TGTGCCACCAGCAGAGGCGGGTCGTACCAAGAGACCCAGTACTTC. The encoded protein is CATSRGGSYQETQYF.

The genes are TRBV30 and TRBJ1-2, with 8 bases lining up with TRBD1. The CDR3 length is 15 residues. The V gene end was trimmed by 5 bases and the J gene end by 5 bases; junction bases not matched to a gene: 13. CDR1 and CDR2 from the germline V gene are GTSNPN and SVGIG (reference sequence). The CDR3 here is CAWHWAGTGIYGYTF. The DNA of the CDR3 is TGTGCCTGGCACTGGGCCGGGACAGGTATTTATGGCTACACCTTC.

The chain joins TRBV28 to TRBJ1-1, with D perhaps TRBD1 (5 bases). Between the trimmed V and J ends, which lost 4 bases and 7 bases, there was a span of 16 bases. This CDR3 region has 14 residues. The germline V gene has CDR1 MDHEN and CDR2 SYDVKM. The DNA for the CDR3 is TGTGCCAGCAGTTCCCCCGCGGGGGGAGTTGAAGCTTTCTTT. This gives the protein CASSSPAGGVEAFF.

CDR3 DNA sequence: TGCGCCAGCAGGGGGGACAGCTACGAGCAGTACTTC. This translates into CASRGDSYEQYF. The chain carries TRBV5-1 and TRBJ2-7, with TRBD1 matching over 7 bases. The V and J ends lost 5 bases and 3 bases, in that order; junction bases with no gene match: 2. Germline CDR1 reads SGHRS; CDR2 reads YFSETQ. The CDR3 runs to 12 residues.

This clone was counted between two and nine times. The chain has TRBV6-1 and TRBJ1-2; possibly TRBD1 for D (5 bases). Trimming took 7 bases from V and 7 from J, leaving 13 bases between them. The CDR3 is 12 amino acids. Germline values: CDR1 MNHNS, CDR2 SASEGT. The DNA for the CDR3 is TGTGCCAGCAAATCGACAGAAGGTGGCTACACCTTC. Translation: CASKSTEGGYTF.

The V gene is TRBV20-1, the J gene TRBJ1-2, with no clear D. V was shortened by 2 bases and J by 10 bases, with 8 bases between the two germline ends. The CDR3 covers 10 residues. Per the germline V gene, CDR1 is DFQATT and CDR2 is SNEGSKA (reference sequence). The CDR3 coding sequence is TGCAGTGCTAGACAGGTACTCTACACCTTC. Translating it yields CSARQVLYTF.

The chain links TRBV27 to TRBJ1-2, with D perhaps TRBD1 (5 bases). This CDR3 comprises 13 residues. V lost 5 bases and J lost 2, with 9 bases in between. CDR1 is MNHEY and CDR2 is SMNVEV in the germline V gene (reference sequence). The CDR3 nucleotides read TGTGCCAGCAGTCATCAGGGAAACTATGGCTACACCTTC. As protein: CASSHQGNYGYTF.

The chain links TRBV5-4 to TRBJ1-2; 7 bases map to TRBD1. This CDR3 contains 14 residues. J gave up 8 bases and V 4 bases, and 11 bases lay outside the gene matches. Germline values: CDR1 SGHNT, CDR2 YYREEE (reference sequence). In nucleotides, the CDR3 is TGTGCCAGCAGCCCCGGACAGGCCGGTTGGGGCTACACCTTC. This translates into CASSPGQAGWGYTF. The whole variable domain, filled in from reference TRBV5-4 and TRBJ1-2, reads ETGVTQSPTHLIKTRGQQVTLRCSSQSGHNTVSWYQQALGQGPQFIFQYYREEENGRGNFPPRFSGLQFPNYSSELNVNALELDDSALYLCASSPGQAGWGYTFGSGTRLTVV.

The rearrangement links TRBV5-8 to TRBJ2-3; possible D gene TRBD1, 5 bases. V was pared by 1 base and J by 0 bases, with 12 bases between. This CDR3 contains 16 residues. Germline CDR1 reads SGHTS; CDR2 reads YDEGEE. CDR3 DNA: TGTGCCAGCAGCTTGTCCCCCGACAGTAGCACAGATACGCAGTATTTT. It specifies CASSLSPDSSTDTQYF.

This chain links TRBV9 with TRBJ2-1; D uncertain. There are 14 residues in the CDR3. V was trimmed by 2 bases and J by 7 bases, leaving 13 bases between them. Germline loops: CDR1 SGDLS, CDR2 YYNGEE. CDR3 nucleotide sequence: TGTGCCAGCAGCGTCTGGCCCGGGTCGAATGAGCAGTTCTTC. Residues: CASSVWPGSNEQFF.

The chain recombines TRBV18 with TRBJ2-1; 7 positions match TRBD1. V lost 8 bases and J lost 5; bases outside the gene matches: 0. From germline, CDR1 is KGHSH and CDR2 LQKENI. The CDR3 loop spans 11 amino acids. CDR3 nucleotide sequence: TGTGCCAGCGGACAGGACAATGAGCAGTTCTTC. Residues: CASGQDNEQFF.

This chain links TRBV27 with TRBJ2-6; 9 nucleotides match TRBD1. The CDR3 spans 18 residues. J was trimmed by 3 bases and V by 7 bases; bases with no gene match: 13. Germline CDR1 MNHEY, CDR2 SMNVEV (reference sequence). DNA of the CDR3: TGTGCCAGCAAGACCTCAGACAGGGGGATCGATGGGGCCAACGTCCTGACTTTC. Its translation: CASKTSDRGIDGANVLTF. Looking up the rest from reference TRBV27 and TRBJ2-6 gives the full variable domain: EAQVTQNPRYLITVTGKKLTVTCSQNMNHEYMSWYRQDPGLGLRQIYYSMNVEVTDKGDVPEGYKVSRKEKRNFPLILESPSPNQTSLYFCASKTSDRGIDGANVLTFGAGSRLTVL.

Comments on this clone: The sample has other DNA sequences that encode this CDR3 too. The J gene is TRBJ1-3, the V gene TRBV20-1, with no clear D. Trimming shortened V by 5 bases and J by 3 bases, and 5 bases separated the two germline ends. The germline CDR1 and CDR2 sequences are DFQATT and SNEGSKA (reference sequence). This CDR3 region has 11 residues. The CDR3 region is CSAPSGNTIYF. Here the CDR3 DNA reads TGCAGTGCTCCGAGTGGAAACACCATATATTTT.

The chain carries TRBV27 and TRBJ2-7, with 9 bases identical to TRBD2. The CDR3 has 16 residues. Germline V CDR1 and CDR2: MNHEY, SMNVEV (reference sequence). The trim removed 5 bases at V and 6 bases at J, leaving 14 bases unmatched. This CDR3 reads CASSREPGLAASEQYF. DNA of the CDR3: TGTGCCAGCAGTCGGGAGCCGGGACTAGCCGCATCCGAGCAGTACTTC.

CDR3 bases: TGTGCCAGCAGCCCAGGACAGGGTGTCACCTATGGCTACACCTTC. Translated, it gives CASSPGQGVTYGYTF. The chain couples TRBV7-9 to TRBJ1-2; 8 bases are a match to TRBD1. The germline V gene encodes CDR1 SEHNR and CDR2 FQNEAQ (reference sequence). Germline trimming cut 5 bases from V and 4 bases from J; bases unmatched to any gene: 9. This CDR3 is 15 amino acids long.

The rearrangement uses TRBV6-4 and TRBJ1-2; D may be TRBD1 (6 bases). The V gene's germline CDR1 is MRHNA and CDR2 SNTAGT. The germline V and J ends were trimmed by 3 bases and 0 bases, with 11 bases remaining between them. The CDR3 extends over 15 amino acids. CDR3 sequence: CASSEGGEANYGYTF. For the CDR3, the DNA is TGTGCCAGCAGTGAAGGGGGGGAAGCTAACTATGGCTACACCTTC.

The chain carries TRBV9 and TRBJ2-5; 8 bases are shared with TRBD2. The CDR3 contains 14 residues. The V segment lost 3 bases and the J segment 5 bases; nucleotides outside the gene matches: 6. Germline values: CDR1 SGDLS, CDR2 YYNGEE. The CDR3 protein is CASSASGRFETQYF. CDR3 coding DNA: TGTGCCAGCAGCGCAAGCGGGAGATTCGAGACCCAGTACTTC.

The CDR3 DNA reads as TGTGCCAGCAGCTTTCTAACGGCAGGGGGTGATCGCCATCAGCCCCAGCATTTT. Encoded protein: CASSFLTAGGDRHQPQHF. This rearrangement joins TRBV7-8 to TRBJ1-5; TRBD1 aligns across 7 bases. The CDR3 has 18 residues. Trimming took 3 bases from V and 5 from J; bases not matched to a gene: 16. Germline V CDR1 and CDR2: SGHVS, FQNEAQ.